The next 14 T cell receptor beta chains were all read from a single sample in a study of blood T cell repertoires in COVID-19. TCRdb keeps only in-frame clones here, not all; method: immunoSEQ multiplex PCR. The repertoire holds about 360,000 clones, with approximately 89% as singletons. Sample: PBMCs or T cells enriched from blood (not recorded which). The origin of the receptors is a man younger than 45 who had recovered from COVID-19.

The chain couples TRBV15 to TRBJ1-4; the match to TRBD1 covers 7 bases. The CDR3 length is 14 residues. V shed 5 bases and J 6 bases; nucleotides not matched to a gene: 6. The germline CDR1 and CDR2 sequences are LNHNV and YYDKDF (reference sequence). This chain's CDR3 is CATSRTGGDEKLFF. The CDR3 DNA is TGTGCCACCAGCCGGACAGGAGGAGATGAAAAACTGTTTTTT.

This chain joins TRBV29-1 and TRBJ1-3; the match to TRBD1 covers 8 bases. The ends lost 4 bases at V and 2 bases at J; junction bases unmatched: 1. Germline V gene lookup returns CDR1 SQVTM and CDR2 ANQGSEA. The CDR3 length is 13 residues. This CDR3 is CSVGTGPGNTIYF. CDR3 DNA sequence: TGCAGCGTTGGGACAGGGCCTGGAAACACCATATATTTT.

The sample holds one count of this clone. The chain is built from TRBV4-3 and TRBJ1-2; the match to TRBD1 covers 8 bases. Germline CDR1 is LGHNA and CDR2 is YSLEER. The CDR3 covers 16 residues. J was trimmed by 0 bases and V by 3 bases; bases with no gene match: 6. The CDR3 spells CASSHHLTGANYGYTF. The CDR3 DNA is TGCGCCAGCAGCCACCACCTGACAGGGGCTAACTATGGCTACACCTTC.

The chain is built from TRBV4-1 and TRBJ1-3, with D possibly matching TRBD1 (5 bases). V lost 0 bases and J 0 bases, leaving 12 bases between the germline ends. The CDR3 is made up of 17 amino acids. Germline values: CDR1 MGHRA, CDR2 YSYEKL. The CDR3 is CASSQDTGVYSGNTIYF. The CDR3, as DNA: TGCGCCAGCAGCCAAGATACGGGGGTATACTCTGGAAACACCATATATTTT.

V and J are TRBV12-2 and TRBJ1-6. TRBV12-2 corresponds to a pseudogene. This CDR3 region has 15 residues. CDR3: CASRHPRGENSPLHF. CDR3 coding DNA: TGTGCAAGTCGCCACCCCCGGGGAGAAAATTCACCCCTCCACTTT.

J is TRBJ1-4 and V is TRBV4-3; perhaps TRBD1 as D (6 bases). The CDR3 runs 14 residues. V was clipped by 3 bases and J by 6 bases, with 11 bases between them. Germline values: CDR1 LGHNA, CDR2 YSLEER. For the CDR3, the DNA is TGCGCCAGCAGCCAGGGGACACCTTATGAAAAACTGTTTTTT. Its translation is CASSQGTPYEKLFF.

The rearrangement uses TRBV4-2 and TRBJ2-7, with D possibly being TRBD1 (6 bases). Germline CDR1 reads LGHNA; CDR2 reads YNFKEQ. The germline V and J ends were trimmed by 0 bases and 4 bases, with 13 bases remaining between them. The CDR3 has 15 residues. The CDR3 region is CASSQEGRGGYEQYF. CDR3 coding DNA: TGTGCCAGCAGCCAAGAGGGCAGGGGTGGATACGAGCAGTACTTC.

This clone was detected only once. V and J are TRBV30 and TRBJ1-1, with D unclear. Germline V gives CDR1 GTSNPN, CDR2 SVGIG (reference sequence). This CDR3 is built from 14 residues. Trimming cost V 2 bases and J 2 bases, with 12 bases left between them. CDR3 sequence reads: CAWSLRALNTEAFF. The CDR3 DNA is TGTGCCTGGAGTTTGAGGGCACTTAACACTGAAGCTTTCTTT.

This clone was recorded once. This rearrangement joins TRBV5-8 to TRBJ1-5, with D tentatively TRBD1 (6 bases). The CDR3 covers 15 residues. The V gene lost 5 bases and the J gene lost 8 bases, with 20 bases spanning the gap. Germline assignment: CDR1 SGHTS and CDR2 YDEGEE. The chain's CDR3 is CASRSTGGPLEPQHF. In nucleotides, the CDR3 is TGTGCCAGCAGGTCGACAGGTGGCCCTTTGGAGCCCCAGCATTTT.

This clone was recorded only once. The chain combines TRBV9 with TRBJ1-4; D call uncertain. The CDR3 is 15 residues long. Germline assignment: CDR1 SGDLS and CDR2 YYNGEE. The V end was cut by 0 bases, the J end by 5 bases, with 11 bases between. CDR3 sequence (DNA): TGTGCCAGCAGCGTAGGTGGTGAGATGAATGAAAAACTGTTTTTT. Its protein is CASSVGGEMNEKLFF.

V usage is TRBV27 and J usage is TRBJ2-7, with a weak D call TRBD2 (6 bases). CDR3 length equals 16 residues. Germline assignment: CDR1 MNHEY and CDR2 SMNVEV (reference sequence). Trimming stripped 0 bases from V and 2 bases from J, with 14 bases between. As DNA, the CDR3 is TGTGCCAGCAGTTTATCCCAGGGACTGAGAACCTACGAGCAGTACTTC. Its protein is CASSLSQGLRTYEQYF.

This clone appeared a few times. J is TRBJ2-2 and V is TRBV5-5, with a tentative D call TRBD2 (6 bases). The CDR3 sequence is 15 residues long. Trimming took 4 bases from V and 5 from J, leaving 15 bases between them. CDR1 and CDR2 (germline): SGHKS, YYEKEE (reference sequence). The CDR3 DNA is TGTGCCAGCAGCCGGTTGGGGGGATATACCGGGGAGCTGTTTTTT. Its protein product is CASSRLGGYTGELFF.

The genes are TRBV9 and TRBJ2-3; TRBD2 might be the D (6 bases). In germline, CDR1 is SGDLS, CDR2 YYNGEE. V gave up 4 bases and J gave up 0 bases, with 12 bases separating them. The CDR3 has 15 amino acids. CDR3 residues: CASSPRAGSTDTQYF. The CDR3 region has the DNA TGTGCCAGCAGCCCCCGAGCGGGTAGCACAGATACGCAGTATTTT.

In nucleotides, the CDR3 is TGCGCCAGCAGCTTGGGTCCTTCGGGGGTAGCATCACCCCTCCACTTT. Translation gives CASSLGPSGVASPLHF. The V gene is TRBV5-1, the J gene TRBJ1-6; D may be TRBD1 (5 bases). The CDR3 covers 16 residues. From germline, CDR1 is SGHRS and CDR2 YFSETQ. Trimming took off 0 bases at V and 10 bases at J, with 17 bases between the two ends.